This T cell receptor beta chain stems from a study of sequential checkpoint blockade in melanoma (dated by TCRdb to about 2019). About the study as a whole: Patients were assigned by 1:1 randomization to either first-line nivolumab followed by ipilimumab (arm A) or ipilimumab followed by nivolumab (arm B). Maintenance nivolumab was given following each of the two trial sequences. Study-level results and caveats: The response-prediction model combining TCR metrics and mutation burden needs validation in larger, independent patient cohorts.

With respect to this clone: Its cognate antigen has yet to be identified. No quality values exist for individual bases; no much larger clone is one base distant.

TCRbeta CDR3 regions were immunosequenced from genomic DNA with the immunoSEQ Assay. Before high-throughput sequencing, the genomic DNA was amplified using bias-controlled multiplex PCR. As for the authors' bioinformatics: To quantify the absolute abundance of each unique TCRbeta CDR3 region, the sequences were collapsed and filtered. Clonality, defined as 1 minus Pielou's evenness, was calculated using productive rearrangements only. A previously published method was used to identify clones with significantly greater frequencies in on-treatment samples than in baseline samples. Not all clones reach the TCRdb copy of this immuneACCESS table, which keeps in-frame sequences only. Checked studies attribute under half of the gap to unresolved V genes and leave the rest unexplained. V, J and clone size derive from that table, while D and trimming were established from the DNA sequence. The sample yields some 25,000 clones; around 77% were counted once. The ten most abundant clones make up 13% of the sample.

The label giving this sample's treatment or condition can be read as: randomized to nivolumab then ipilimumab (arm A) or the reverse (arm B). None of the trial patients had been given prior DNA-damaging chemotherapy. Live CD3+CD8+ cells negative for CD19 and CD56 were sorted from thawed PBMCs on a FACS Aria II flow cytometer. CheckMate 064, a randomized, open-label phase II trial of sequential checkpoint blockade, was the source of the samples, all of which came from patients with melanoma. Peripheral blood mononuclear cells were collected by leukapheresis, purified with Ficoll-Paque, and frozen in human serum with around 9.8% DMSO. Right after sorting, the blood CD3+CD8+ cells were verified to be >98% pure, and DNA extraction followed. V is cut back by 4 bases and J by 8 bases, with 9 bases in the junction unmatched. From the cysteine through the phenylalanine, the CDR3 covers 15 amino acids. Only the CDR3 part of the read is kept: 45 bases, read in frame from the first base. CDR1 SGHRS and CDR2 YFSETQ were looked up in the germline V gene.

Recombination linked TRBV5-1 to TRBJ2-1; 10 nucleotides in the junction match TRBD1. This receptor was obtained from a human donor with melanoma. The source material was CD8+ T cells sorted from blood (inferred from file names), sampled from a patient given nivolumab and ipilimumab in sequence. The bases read TGCGCCAGCAGCCTCCTGACAGGGGGCTTGGATGAGCAGTTCTTC. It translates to CASSLLTGGLDEQFF. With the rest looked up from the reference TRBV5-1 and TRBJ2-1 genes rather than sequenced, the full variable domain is KAGVTQTPRYLIKTRGQQVTLSCSPISGHRSVSWYQQTPGQGLQFLFEYFSETQRNKGNFPGRFSGRQFSNSRSEMNVSTLELGDSALYLCASSLLTGGLDEQFFGPGTRLTVL.